A few counts support the clone carrying this TCR beta chain. The antigen is undetermined. This entry comes from a study of human T cells and chemical hapten exposure. Overall study findings and caveats: Sensitizing with DPC caused no change in TCRs above 1 in 1000 frequency.

Total RNA extraction was carried out from unfractionated whole blood. The library gave individual cDNA molecules unique molecular identifiers. MiXCR was run by TCRdb on the 5' RACE reads, yielding one entry per CDR3 protein. The data hold about 140,000 distinct CDR3 sequences, with 3.5% to 5% observed a single time. The CDR3 covers 13 residues. Germline V gene lookup returns CDR1 DFQATT and CDR2 SNEGSKA (reference sequence). Trimming stripped 5 bases from V and 2 bases from J, with 10 bases between. The sequence came from a female donor in good health. The chain uses TRBV20-1 and TRBJ1-5, with D maybe TRBD1 (5 bases). CDR3 nucleotides: TGCAGTGCTTTAAGAGGGGGCAATCAGCCCCAGCATTTT. Its protein is CSALRGGNQPQHF.